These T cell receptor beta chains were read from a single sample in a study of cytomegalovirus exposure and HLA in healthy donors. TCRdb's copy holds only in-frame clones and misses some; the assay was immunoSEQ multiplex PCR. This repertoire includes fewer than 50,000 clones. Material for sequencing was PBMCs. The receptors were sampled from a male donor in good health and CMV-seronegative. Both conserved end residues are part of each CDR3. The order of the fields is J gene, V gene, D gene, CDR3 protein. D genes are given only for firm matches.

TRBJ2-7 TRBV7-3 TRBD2 CASSDPTSSDEQYF
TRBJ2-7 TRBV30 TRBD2 CAWSVGGSSYEQYF
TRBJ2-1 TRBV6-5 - CASGRVKEQFF
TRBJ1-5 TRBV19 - CASSVTRFNQPQHF
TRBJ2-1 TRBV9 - CASSVATGLGLAEQFF
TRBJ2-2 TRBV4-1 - CASSPAELLTGELFF
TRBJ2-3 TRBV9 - CASSVGQDTQYF
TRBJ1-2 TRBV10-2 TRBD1 CASSQNRGQDGYTF
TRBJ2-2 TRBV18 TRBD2 CASSPTSGRDTGELFF
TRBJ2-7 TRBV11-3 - CASSLGGDLSQQYF
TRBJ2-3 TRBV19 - CASSTGDVSTDTQYF
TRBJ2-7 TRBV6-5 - CASSLRRQSAYEQYF
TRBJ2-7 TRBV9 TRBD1 CASSVGQGDYEQYF
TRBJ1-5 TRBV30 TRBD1 CAWSVGTGRLNQPQHF
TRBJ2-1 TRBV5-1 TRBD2 CASSLRLAGSIPDNEQFF
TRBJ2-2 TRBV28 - CASSNRQGGELFF
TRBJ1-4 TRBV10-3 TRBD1 CAISISQGASEKLFF
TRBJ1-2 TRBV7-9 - CASSLSGVNYGYTF
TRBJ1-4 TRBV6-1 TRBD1 CASSENRGQKLFF
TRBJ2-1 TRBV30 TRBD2 CAWGFGGRGEQFF
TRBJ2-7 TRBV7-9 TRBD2 CASSSFRGLAGLEQYF
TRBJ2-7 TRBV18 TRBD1 CASSDRDRVYEQYF